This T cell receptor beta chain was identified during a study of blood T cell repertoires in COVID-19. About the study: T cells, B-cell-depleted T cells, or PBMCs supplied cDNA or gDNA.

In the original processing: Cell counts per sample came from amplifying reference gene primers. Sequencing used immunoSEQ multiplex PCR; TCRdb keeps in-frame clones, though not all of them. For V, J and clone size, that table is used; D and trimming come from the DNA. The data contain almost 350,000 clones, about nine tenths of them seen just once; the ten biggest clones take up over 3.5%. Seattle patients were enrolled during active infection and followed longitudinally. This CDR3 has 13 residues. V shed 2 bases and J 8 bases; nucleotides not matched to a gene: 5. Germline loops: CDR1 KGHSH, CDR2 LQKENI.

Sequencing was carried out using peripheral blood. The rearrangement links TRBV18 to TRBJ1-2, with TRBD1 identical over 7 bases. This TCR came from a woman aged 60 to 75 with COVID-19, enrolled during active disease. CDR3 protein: CASSPTQGNGYTF. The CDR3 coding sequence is TGTGCCAGCTCACCAACACAGGGGAACGGCTACACCTTC.